This TCR beta chain was observed in a study of blood T cells in healthy people across ages. Germline values: CDR1 SGHTA, CDR2 FQGTGA. The CDR3 contains 13 residues. Trimming removed 1 base from V and 7 bases from J, with 11 bases in between. This clonotype has ten or more counts. With a J-beta primer mix and a sample-barcoded 5' primer, a second PCR ran 7 to 11 cycles. TCRdb re-analysed the 5' RACE reads in MiXCR, keeping a single row per CDR3 protein. The sample includes 750,000 to 950,000 distinct CDR3 sequences, 25% to 30% of them seen just once. This same sample was also part of a study on T cells of mothers and their children. This second study notes: cDNA was synthesized from all extracted RNA at around 1.5 ug per reaction.

The chain has TRBV7-3 and TRBJ2-7; D is unresolved. The clonotype originates from a woman in her thirties or forties in good health. The specimen sequenced was blood. CDR3 amino acids: CASSLSRLSEQYF. CDR3 sequence (DNA): TGTGCCAGCAGCTTAAGCCGCCTTTCGGAGCAGTACTTC.